Reported below is one T cell receptor (beta chain). This entry belongs to a study of blood T cell repertoires in COVID-19. For the study at large: Specimens from acute and convalescent COVID-19 originated in the United States, Italy and Spain. PBMCs, B-cell-depleted T cells, or T cells were the source of the cDNA or gDNA that made up the material.

Per the study methods: Amplification from reference gene primers served as the basis for estimated nucleated cell counts. TCRdb's table, derived via immunoSEQ multiplex PCR, lists solely in-frame clones and lacks some. Clonal size and the V and J genes are those of that table, whereas D and trimming came from the DNA. The profile shows around 190,000 clones, more than 70% of them singletons. Sequencing input: peripheral blood. The TCR was taken from a woman aged 60-75 years with acute or convalescent COVID-19.

CDR3 in amino acids: CASSVAAGRVTNEKLFF. CDR3 DNA: TGTGCCAGCAGCGTAGCTGCAGGGAGGGTAACTAATGAAAAACTGTTTTTT. The chain couples TRBV9 to TRBJ1-4; possibly TRBD1 for D (5 bases). Germline V gene lookup returns CDR1 SGDLS and CDR2 YYNGEE. This CDR3 comprises 17 residues. Trimming pared 0 bases from V and 1 base from J, leaving 13 bases between. The variable domain in full, completed from reference TRBV9 and TRBJ1-4, reads DSGVTQTPKHLITATGQRVTLRCSPRSGDLSVYWYQQSLDQGLQFLIQYYNGEERAKGNILERFSAQQFPDLHSELNLSSLELGDSALYFCASSVAAGRVTNEKLFFGSGTQLSVL.